A selection of T cell receptor beta chains follows, all from one sample in a study of blood T cell repertoires in COVID-19. TCRdb keeps only in-frame clones here, not all; method: immunoSEQ multiplex PCR. The profile covers under 150,000 clones, with around 90% appearing a single time and about 4.8% taken by the ten largest. Sample: peripheral blood. The receptors come from a woman between 45 and 65 years old with acute or convalescent COVID-19. Both conserved end residues are part of each CDR3. D genes are given only for firm matches. A clone size is listed for some rows: how often the clone was seen (once, few, many), or a class if it is expanded.

abundance | j_gene | v_gene | d_gene | CDR3aa | CDR3nt
. | TRBJ1-5 | TRBV7-7 | . | CASSLGARVFSNQPQHF | TGTGCTAGCAGCTTGGGCGCCAGGGTTTTTAGCAATCAGCCCCAGCATTTT
. | TRBJ2-1 | TRBV28 | . | CASSPTRNEQFF | TGTGCCAGCAGCCCGACTAGGAATGAGCAGTTCTTC
. | TRBJ2-1 | TRBV6-2/TRBV6-3 | TRBD1 | CASSYRTGGTNEQFF | TGTGCCAGCAGTTACCGGACAGGGGGGACCAATGAGCAGTTCTTC
. | TRBJ2-1 | TRBV7-8 | . | CASSPRVGSYNEQFF | TGTGCCAGCAGCCCCAGGGTCGGCTCCTACAATGAGCAGTTCTTC
. | TRBJ2-5 | TRBV2 | . | CASRTRRGETQYF | TGTGCCAGCAGAACCCGTAGGGGGGAGACCCAGTACTTC
. | TRBJ2-1 | TRBV7-2 | TRBD2 | CASSASSGGASYNEQFF | TGTGCCAGCAGCGCGTCTAGCGGGGGGGCGTCCTACAATGAGCAGTTCTTC
once | TRBJ2-3 | TRBV7-3 | TRBD2 | CASSFFPTSGGTDTQYF | TGTGCCAGCAGCTTTTTCCCGACTAGCGGTGGCACAGATACGCAGTATTTT
. | TRBJ1-5 | TRBV4-2 | . | CARRDCREGKGNQPQHF | TGTGCAAGAAGAGACTGCCGGGAGGGGAAGGGCAATCAGCCCCAGCATTTT
once | TRBJ2-1 | TRBV15 | . | CATSRLGNEQFF | TGTGCCACCAGCCGCCTCGGGAATGAGCAGTTCTTC
medium-sized | TRBJ2-1 | TRBV15 | TRBD2 | CATSRDFSGSNEQFF | TGTGCCACCAGCAGAGATTTTAGCGGGAGCAATGAGCAGTTCTTC
. | TRBJ1-2 | TRBV18 | . | CASSPPMTQGRGYTF | TGTGCCAGCTCACCGCCTATGACTCAGGGAAGGGGCTACACCTTC
. | TRBJ2-1 | TRBV15 | TRBD2 | CATSREAGGRNEQFF | TGTGCCACCAGCAGAGAAGCGGGAGGTAGAAATGAGCAGTTCTTC
. | TRBJ2-7 | TRBV3-1/TRBV3-2 | . | CASSQLRLGAPYEQYF | TGTGCCAGCAGCCAACTAAGGTTGGGGGCGCCTTACGAGCAGTACTTC
. | TRBJ1-3 | TRBV30 | . | CAWTTGSGNTIYF | TGTGCCTGGACGACAGGCTCTGGAAACACCATATATTTT
. | TRBJ2-4 | TRBV7-9 | . | CASRGLGNIQYF | TGTGCCAGCAGAGGACTGGGAAACATTCAGTACTTC
once | TRBJ2-1 | TRBV7-2 | . | CASSWTNDNEQFF | TGTGCCAGCAGCTGGACTAACGACAATGAGCAGTTCTTC
. | TRBJ2-7 | TRBV5-1 | TRBD1 | CASAPGQGSPDEQYF | TGCGCCAGCGCTCCGGGACAGGGAAGCCCGGACGAGCAGTACTTC
. | TRBJ1-1 | TRBV7-2 | . | CASSLGGQLAFF | TGTGCCAGCAGCTTAGGCGGACAGTTGGCTTTCTTT
once | TRBJ2-7 | TRBV7-9 | . | CASSLAGAGGRTYEQYF | TGTGCCAGCAGCTTAGCGGGAGCTGGTGGGAGAACCTACGAGCAGTACTTC
once | TRBJ2-7 | TRBV5-4 | . | CASSLSPYEQYF | TGTGCCAGCAGCCTATCCCCCTACGAGCAGTACTTC
. | TRBJ2-5 | TRBV5-4 | TRBD2 | CASSPVAGGQKTQYF | TGTGCCAGCAGCCCAGTAGCGGGGGGGCAAAAGACCCAGTACTTC
. | TRBJ2-1 | TRBV25-1 | TRBD2 | CASRTAGGVSEQFF | TGTGCCAGCCGTACAGCGGGAGGGGTTTCTGAGCAGTTCTTC
. | TRBJ1-1 | TRBV7-9 | TRBD1 | CASSLFGQGGTEAFF | TGTGCCAGCAGCTTATTTGGACAGGGAGGCACTGAAGCTTTCTTT
. | TRBJ1-2 | TRBV5-1 | . | CASSPGGALYGYTF | TGCGCCAGCAGCCCGGGAGGTGCGCTATATGGCTACACCTTC
once | TRBJ2-4 | TRBV4-3 | . | CASSQEGIRGGNIQYF | TGCGCCAGCAGCCAAGAGGGGATACGGGGAGGAAACATTCAGTACTTC
. | TRBJ1-2 | TRBV11-2 | . | CASSLVTSPYGYTF | TGTGCCAGCAGCTTAGTAACTTCTCCCTATGGCTACACCTTC
. | TRBJ2-7 | TRBV7-9 | . | CASSSYKGRGEQYF | TGTGCCAGCAGCTCCTACAAGGGCAGGGGCGAGCAGTACTTC
. | TRBJ2-1 | TRBV2 | . | CASKKQGSYNEQFF | TGTGCCAGCAAGAAGCAGGGCTCCTACAATGAGCAGTTCTTC
once | TRBJ2-2 | TRBV9 | TRBD1 | CASSKEDRGDTGELFF | TGTGCCAGCAGCAAAGAGGACAGGGGCGACACCGGGGAGCTGTTTTTT
. | TRBJ1-5 | TRBV5-1 | . | CASSLQGYSNQPQHF | TGCGCCAGCAGCTTGCAGGGCTATAGCAATCAGCCCCAGCATTTT
. | TRBJ1-5 | TRBV15 | . | CATSTSISVLASTRNQPQHF | TGTGCCACCAGCACTTCTATCAGTGTGCTAGCTTCCACCCGGAATCAGCCCCAGCATTTT
. | TRBJ1-1 | TRBV12-3/TRBV12-4 | . | CASSGQGYEAFF | TGTGCCAGCAGTGGTCAGGGATATGAAGCTTTCTTT
once | TRBJ1-1 | TRBV28 | . | CASSPQGLEAFF | TGTGCCAGCAGTCCACAGGGCCTTGAAGCTTTCTTT
. | TRBJ1-3 | TRBV9 | . | CASSPAPARAGNTIYF | TGTGCCAGCAGCCCGGCCCCTGCTCGGGCTGGAAACACCATATATTTT
. | TRBJ2-3 | TRBV2 | TRBD1 | CASSRTGDYTDTQYF | TGTGCCAGCAGTCGGACAGGAGACTACACAGATACGCAGTATTTT
once | TRBJ2-5 | TRBV7-7 | TRBD2 | CASSGGTSVGETQYF | TGTGCCAGCAGCGGAGGGACTAGCGTTGGGGAGACCCAGTACTTC
. | TRBJ2-3 | TRBV7-2 | TRBD2 | CASKRTSGTSTDTQYF | TGTGCCAGCAAAAGAACTAGCGGGACCAGCACAGATACGCAGTATTTT
. | TRBJ1-2 | TRBV7-2 | . | CASSTLDSFYGYTF | TGTGCCAGCAGTACCCTGGACAGCTTCTATGGCTACACCTTC
. | TRBJ2-7 | TRBV7-8 | TRBD1 | CASSLSGTGVRPGEYF | TGTGCCAGCAGCTTATCCGGGACAGGGGTCCGCCCGGGTGAGTACTTC
. | TRBJ1-6 | TRBV7-9 | . | CASSLEVERNSPLHF | TGTGCCAGCAGCTTAGAGGTAGAGCGAAATTCACCCCTCCACTTT
. | TRBJ2-1 | TRBV14 | TRBD2 | CASSPRLAGAYNEQFF | TGTGCCAGCAGCCCCCGACTAGCGGGAGCCTACAATGAGCAGTTCTTC
. | TRBJ2-7 | TRBV28 | . | CASTDYTSQTYEQYF | TGTGCCAGCACCGACTACACCTCCCAAACGTACGAGCAGTACTTC
. | TRBJ1-1 | TRBV5-6 | TRBD1 | CASSLGSGQGDPMNTEAFF | TGTGCCAGCAGCTTGGGATCGGGCCAGGGGGACCCCATGAACACTGAAGCTTTCTTT
. | TRBJ2-7 | TRBV9 | . | CASSVGLVLDEQYF | TGTGCCAGCAGCGTAGGTCTCGTCCTCGACGAGCAGTACTTC
. | TRBJ2-7 | TRBV11-2 | TRBD2 | CASSRSGGPGGTYEQYF | TGTGCCAGCAGCCGTAGTGGGGGCCCGGGAGGGACCTACGAGCAGTACTTC
once | TRBJ2-5 | TRBV5-4 | . | CASSSIRQEETQYF | TGTGCCAGCAGCTCCATACGACAGGAAGAGACCCAGTACTTC
. | TRBJ1-4 | TRBV7-2 | . | CASSKRATNEKLFF | TGTGCCAGCAGCAAACGGGCAACTAATGAAAAACTGTTTTTT
. | TRBJ2-2 | TRBV25-1 | . | CASSGFIGELFF | TGTGCCAGCAGTGGTTTTATAGGGGAGCTGTTTTTT
. | TRBJ1-2 | TRBV28 | . | CASTRGGAGGYTF | TGTGCCAGCACCAGGGGAGGGGCTGGAGGCTACACCTTC
. | TRBJ1-2 | TRBV29-1 | . | CSVETGTNYGYTF | TGCAGCGTTGAGACTGGTACTAACTATGGCTACACCTTC
. | TRBJ2-7 | TRBV2 | TRBD2 | CASSELAGRVNNF | TGTGCCAGCAGTGAATTAGCGGGGCGGGTCAATAACTTC
once | TRBJ1-1 | TRBV5-1 | TRBD1 | CASSLVPQGKGTEAFF | TGCGCCAGCAGCTTGGTCCCACAGGGGAAGGGGACTGAAGCTTTCTTT
. | TRBJ2-3 | TRBV3-1/TRBV3-2 | TRBD2 | CASSQRRGGTDTQYF | TGTGCCAGCAGCCAAAGACGGGGAGGGACAGATACGCAGTATTTT